These 20 T cell receptor beta chains were sequenced from one sample in a study of blood T cell repertoires in COVID-19. Clones were read by immunoSEQ multiplex PCR, and TCRdb kept only the in-frame ones, dropping some. The repertoire consists of about 260,000 clones, with about nine tenths occurring once and the leading ten covering more than 1.3%. The sequencing sample was made of peripheral blood. These receptors were taken from a woman aged 40-49 years who had recovered from COVID-19.

This chain joins TRBV7-2 and TRBJ1-4, with 11 bases aligning to TRBD1. The CDR3 runs 15 residues. Losses at the gene ends were 5 bases for V and 8 bases for J; bases not matched to a gene: 7. Germline loops: CDR1 SGHTA, CDR2 FQGNSA. CDR3 bases: TGTGCCAGCAGCCTTATGGGGGACAGGGGGGAAAAACTGTTTTTT. Its protein product is CASSLMGDRGEKLFF.

The V call is TRBV3-1 (or the pseudogene TRBV3-2), the J call TRBJ1-2, with D uncertain. Germline values: CDR1 LGHDT, CDR2 YNNKEL (reference sequence). V lost 0 bases, J lost 5 bases, and 10 bases lay in between. The CDR3 is 14 amino acids. The CDR3 DNA follows: TGTGCCAGCAGCCAAGATGTATTCCAGTATGGCTACACCTTC. It translates to CASSQDVFQYGYTF.

This chain links TRBV14 with TRBJ2-1; TRBD2 agrees at 12 bases. CDR3 size: 14 residues. Germline loops: CDR1 SGHDN, CDR2 FVKESK. Trimming at V came to 0 bases and at J to 15 bases, leaving 6 bases not matched to a gene. CDR3 DNA: TGTGCCAGCAGCCAAGATCCCCTGACTAGCGGGGGGTTCTTC. Amino acid sequence: CASSQDPLTSGGFF. The full variable domain, rest sourced from reference TRBV14 and TRBJ2-1, is EAGVTQFPSHSVIEKGQTVTLRCDPISGHDNLYWYRRVMGKEIKFLLHFVKESKQDESGMPNNRFLAERTGGTYSTLKVQPAELEDSGVYFCASSQDPLTSGGFFGPGTRLTVL.

The chain recombines TRBV4-1 with TRBJ2-7, with D perhaps matching TRBD1 (5 bases). Germline loops: CDR1 MGHRA, CDR2 YSYEKL. V lost 0 bases, J lost 6 bases, and 9 bases lay in between. The CDR3 is 13 amino acids. CDR3 residues: CASSQDPRAEQYF. CDR3 nucleotides: TGCGCCAGCAGCCAAGATCCCAGGGCCGAGCAGTACTTC.

CDR3 nucleotides: TGTGCCAGCAGTTACTCGTCAACAGGCGGTGGCTACACCTTC. Translating it yields CASSYSSTGGGYTF. The gene calls are TRBV6-2 or TRBV6-3 and TRBJ1-2; D is possibly TRBD1 (5 bases). Per the germline V gene, CDR1 is MNHEY and CDR2 is SVGEGT. Trimming shortened V by 0 bases and J by 7 bases, and 12 bases separated the two germline ends. The CDR3 runs to 14 residues.

In its sample, this clone was seen once. The chain links TRBV5-6 to TRBJ2-7, with a weak D call TRBD2 (5 bases). The V gene lost 4 bases and the J gene lost 4 bases, with 12 bases spanning the gap. The V gene's germline CDR1 is SGHDT and CDR2 YYEEEE. The CDR3 extends over 13 amino acids. The CDR3 loop reads CASSPAEGYEQYF. Written as DNA, the CDR3 is TGTGCCAGCAGCCCGGCCGAGGGATACGAGCAGTACTTC.

Here the CDR3 reads CASSWQTGQGPSGYGYTF. The CDR3 nucleotides read TGTGCCAGCAGCTGGCAAACGGGACAGGGACCCTCCGGCTATGGCTACACCTTC. V gene TRBV7-8 combines with J gene TRBJ1-2; TRBD1 matches at 9 bases. The V gene end was trimmed by 4 bases and the J gene end by 4 bases; junction bases not matched to a gene: 16. This CDR3 region has 18 residues. Germline V gene lookup returns CDR1 SGHVS and CDR2 FQNEAQ.

The CDR3 nucleotides read TGTGCCAGCTCCCGTGACAGGGGTCCTGGAAACACCATATATTTT. Protein: CASSRDRGPGNTIYF. The chain employs TRBV18 and TRBJ1-3; TRBD1 aligns across 8 bases. CDR3 length equals 15 residues. V shed 6 bases and J 2 bases; nucleotides not matched to a gene: 6. In germline, CDR1 is KGHSH, CDR2 LQKENI.

The chain carries TRBV14 and TRBJ2-5; TRBD2 matches at 9 bases. This CDR3 region has 14 residues. In germline, CDR1 is SGHDN, CDR2 FVKESK. The V segment lost 0 bases and the J segment 9 bases; nucleotides outside the gene matches: 5. CDR3 amino acids: CASSQDWLAGPQYF. The CDR3 DNA sequence: TGTGCCAGCAGCCAAGATTGGCTAGCGGGGCCCCAGTACTTC.

This chain joins TRBV9 and TRBJ2-3, with D uncertain. Trimming shortened V by 0 bases and J by 6 bases, and 14 bases separated the two germline ends. This CDR3 contains 15 residues. Germline V gene sequence: CDR1 SGDLS, CDR2 YYNGEE. CDR3 coding DNA: TGTGCCAGCAGCGTAGGGGCGCAGTCGGCGGATACGCAGTATTTT. It is translated as CASSVGAQSADTQYF.

V and J are TRBV7-9 and TRBJ1-2, with 8 positions matching TRBD1. This CDR3 contains 13 residues. J lost 4 bases, V lost 5 bases, and 3 bases had no gene match. From germline, CDR1 is SEHNR and CDR2 FQNEAQ (reference sequence). The CDR3 is CASSGRGPYGYTF. The CDR3 region has the DNA TGTGCCAGCAGCGGCAGGGGGCCCTATGGCTACACCTTC.

The rearrangement joins TRBV2 to TRBJ1-6; weak D call: TRBD1 (5 bases). The length of the CDR3 is 13 residues. V shed 7 bases and J shed 5 bases, with 9 bases lying between them. From germline, CDR1 is SNHLY and CDR2 FYNNEI. The DNA for the CDR3 is TGTGCCAGCAAACAGGAACATAATTCACCCCTCCACTTT. Translated, it gives CASKQEHNSPLHF.

The CDR3 DNA reads as TGCAGCGCCTCGACAGGGGTCGGTGAAAAACTGTTTTTT. It is translated as CSASTGVGEKLFF. This sequence joins TRBV29-1 and TRBJ1-4, with 8 bases that match TRBD1. The germline gives CDR1 SQVTM, CDR2 ANQGSEA. The CDR3 has 13 amino acids. With 7 bases clipped from V and 7 bases from J, the junction kept 8 bases outside the gene matches. Filled out from reference TRBV29-1 and TRBJ1-4, the complete variable domain reads SAVISQKPSRDICQRGTSLTIQCQVDSQVTMMFWYRQQPGQSLTLIATANQGSEATYESGFVIDKFPISRPNLTFSTLTVSNMSPEDSSIYLCSASTGVGEKLFFGSGTQLSVL.

The chain combines TRBV3-1 (or the pseudogene TRBV3-2) with TRBJ2-1; D is possibly TRBD2 (7 bases). This CDR3 spans 14 amino acids. Per germline, CDR1 LGHDT and CDR2 YNNKEL (reference sequence). V was shortened by 1 base and J by 10 bases, with 14 bases between the two germline ends. CDR3 loop: CASSQVGGGLEQFF. CDR3 sequence (DNA): TGTGCCAGCAGCCAAGTGGGCGGGGGCCTCGAGCAGTTCTTC.

The J gene is TRBJ1-1, the V gene TRBV7-9; D is undetermined. This CDR3 spans 14 amino acids. With 2 bases removed from V and 1 base from J, the gap between germline ends came to 8 bases. Germline V gives CDR1 SEHNR, CDR2 FQNEAQ (reference sequence). CDR3 sequence (DNA): TGTGCCAGCAGCTTATTGAACAGGAACACTGAAGCTTTCTTT. This encodes CASSLLNRNTEAFF.

The chain uses TRBV9 and TRBJ1-1, with 8 bases matching TRBD1. J gave up 2 bases and V 4 bases, and 13 bases lay outside the gene matches. In germline, CDR1 is SGDLS, CDR2 YYNGEE. The CDR3 has 17 residues. The CDR3 spells CASSSGPAGGRNTEAFF. As DNA, the CDR3 is TGTGCCAGCAGCTCCGGGCCGGCAGGGGGCAGAAACACTGAAGCTTTCTTT.

The gene calls are TRBV10-2 and TRBJ1-1; maybe TRBD1 (6 bases). The CDR3 is 13 residues long. V was clipped by 6 bases and J by 1 base, with 9 bases between them. CDR1 is WSHSY, CDR2 SAAADI, per germline. The CDR3 sequence: CASSRTANTEAFF. The DNA of the CDR3 is TGCGCCAGCAGCCGGACAGCGAACACTGAAGCTTTCTTT.

The rearrangement joins TRBV30 to TRBJ1-2; D perhaps matches TRBD1 (6 bases). This CDR3 comprises 15 residues. Trimming took off 3 bases at V and 9 bases at J, with 23 bases between the two ends. Germline V gene data show CDR1 as GTSNPN and CDR2 as SVGIG (reference sequence). CDR3 in DNA: TGTGCCTGGAGCGTTCTTTGGGGGGGGCGAGATAGCTACACCTTC. This gives the protein CAWSVLWGGRDSYTF.

The chain combines TRBV19 with TRBJ1-2; 10 nucleotides agree with TRBD1. There are 13 residues in the CDR3. V shed 10 bases and J 3 bases; nucleotides not matched to a gene: 5. CDR1 is LNHDA, CDR2 SQIVND, per germline (reference sequence). CDR3 DNA: TGTGCCACCGCGACAGGGGGCGACTATGGCTACACCTTC. This translates into CATATGGDYGYTF.

The chain couples TRBV5-1 to TRBJ2-6; 8 bases are a match to TRBD1. Germline V lookup: CDR1 SGHRS, CDR2 YFSETQ. The CDR3 length is 16 residues. J lost 1 base, V lost 8 bases, and 8 bases had no gene match. CDR3 region: CASTDRVRSGANVLTF. The CDR3 nucleotides read TGCGCCAGTACGGACAGGGTTCGATCTGGGGCCAACGTCCTGACTTTC.